This TCR beta chain was recorded in a study of blood T cell repertoires in COVID-19. Whole-study context: COVID-19 samples, acute and convalescent, were from the United States, Italy and Spain. The cDNA or gDNA used as material had been derived from T cells, B-cell-depleted T cells, or PBMCs.

The V and J ends lost 5 bases and 7 bases respectively, with 10 bases between them. The germline CDR1 and CDR2 sequences are SGHAT and FQNNGV. The CDR3 is made up of 12 amino acids. Study processing details: It was from reference gene primer amplification that nucleated cell counts were estimated. Assay used: immunoSEQ multiplex PCR; TCRdb lists only in-frame clones, some missing. The DNA gave D and trimming, while V, J and clone size come from that table. The table lists about 120,000 clones, around 86% of them singletons. The V gene is TRBV11-2, the J gene TRBJ2-3; D is unresolved. This receptor was obtained from a woman between 65 and 79 years old with acute or convalescent COVID-19. Sequencing was performed on peripheral blood. The CDR3 nucleotides read TGTGCCAGCAGCCCCTCGCGGTATACGCAGTATTTT. Amino acids: CASSPSRYTQYF.